This T cell receptor beta chain was identified in a study of T cell changes during pregnancy in multiple sclerosis. TCRdb keeps only in-frame clones here, not all; method: immunoSEQ multiplex PCR. The sample has 35,000 to 50,000 clones, about 88% seen once. The V segment lost 5 bases and the J segment 4 bases; nucleotides outside the gene matches: 7. CDR1 is SEHNR, CDR2 FQNEAQ, per germline (reference sequence). The CDR3 sequence is 14 residues long. The genes are TRBV7-9 and TRBJ1-2; 7 bases are shared with TRBD1. The TCR comes from a female donor with multiple sclerosis, enrolled in a pregnancy study. Material: CD4+ T cells from peripheral blood mononuclear cells, obtained in the second trimester of pregnancy. CDR3: CASSALQGSYGYTF. DNA for the CDR3: TGTGCCAGCAGCGCGTTACAGGGGAGCTATGGCTACACCTTC.